One sample yielded the 23 T cell receptor beta chains listed below, sequenced in a study of cytomegalovirus exposure and HLA in healthy donors. The PCR employed 60 Vbeta primers together with 13 Jbeta primers. The protocol was immunoSEQ multiplex PCR, while the TCRdb copy is restricted to in-frame clones and leaves out a portion. The sample gives about 160,000 clones, 80% of which show up once; 9.5% to 10% is in the top ten. Sequences were obtained from PBMCs. The receptor set was obtained from a young man in good health and CMV-seropositive.

The CDR3 region is CASSPGTSDYEQYF. The DNA of the CDR3 is TGTGCCAGCAGTCCAGGGACTAGCGACTACGAGCAGTACTTC. The V and J genes are TRBV27 and TRBJ2-5; 10 nucleotides match TRBD2. The J call may be faulty, since TRBJ2-7 better matches the DNA end. This CDR3 spans 14 amino acids. From germline, CDR1 is MNHEY and CDR2 SMNVEV (reference sequence).

This sequence joins TRBV7-6 and TRBJ2-3, with D possibly matching TRBD2 (6 bases). Germline loops: CDR1 SGHVS, CDR2 FNYEAQ. This CDR3 is 18 amino acids long. V lost 1 base to trimming and J lost 2 bases, with 19 bases between them. The CDR3: CASSLVVADRPFTDTQYF. The CDR3, as DNA: TGTGCCAGCAGCTTAGTAGTAGCGGACCGCCCCTTCACAGATACGCAGTATTTT.

The chain employs TRBV27 and TRBJ1-2; TRBD1 is a possible D gene (6 bases). The CDR3 is 14 residues long. The germline gives CDR1 MNHEY, CDR2 SMNVEV (reference sequence). V gave up 2 bases and J gave up 1 base, with 8 bases separating them. Here the CDR3 reads CASSLGGGNYGYTF. The CDR3, as DNA: TGTGCCAGCAGTTTAGGGGGCGGTAACTATGGCTACACCTTC.

With regard to this clone: The junction shows a germline mismatch at one end, possibly a read error. The genes are TRBV11-1 and TRBJ2-6; D is perhaps TRBD1 (5 bases). Germline lookup yields CDR1 SGHAT and CDR2 FQDESV (reference sequence). The CDR3 consists of 15 residues. CDR3 amino acids: CASSSGLSGANGLTF. The CDR3 DNA reads TGTGCCAGCAGTTCCGGTCTTTCTGGGGCCAACGGCCTGACTTTC.

This clone was recorded only once. The CDR3, as DNA: TGTGCCAGCAGCGGAACTTCCAGCGGCCGGCTCAACTATGGCTACACCTTC. This encodes CASSGTSSGRLNYGYTF. This chain joins TRBV5-6 and TRBJ1-2; D gene unclear. Trimming pared 4 bases from V and 2 bases from J, leaving 21 bases between. This CDR3 region has 17 residues. CDR1 and CDR2 (germline): SGHDT, YYEEEE.

This chain joins TRBV2 and TRBJ2-7, with D possibly matching TRBD1 (6 bases). CDR1 is SNHLY and CDR2 is FYNNEI in the germline V gene. Trimming cost V 8 bases and J 1 base, with 9 bases left between them. The length of the CDR3 is 12 residues. CDR3 coding DNA: TGTGCCAGCGGAGACAGGTCCTACGAGCAGTACTTC. It translates to CASGDRSYEQYF. Together with reference TRBV2 and TRBJ2-7, the CDR3 gives the full variable domain: EPEVTQTPSHQVTQMGQEVILRCVPISNHLYFYWYRQILGQKVEFLVSFYNNEISEKSEIFDDQFSVERPDGSNFTLKIRSTKLEDSAMYFCASGDRSYEQYFGPGTRLTVT.

The CDR3: CASTGTGVTGELFF. CDR3 bases: TGTGCCTCTACCGGGACAGGGGTGACCGGGGAGCTGTTTTTT. V usage is TRBV10-3 and J usage is TRBJ2-2; 10 nucleotides line up with TRBD1. CDR3 size: 14 residues. The J segment lost 5 bases and the V segment lost 11 bases, leaving 8 bases of the junction unmatched. Germline CDR1 ENHRY, CDR2 SYGVKD.

The genes are TRBV5-5 and TRBJ2-3, with 10 bases lining up with TRBD2. CDR3 length: 18 residues. CDR1 SGHKS and CDR2 YYEKEE come from the germline V gene (reference sequence). The ends lost 0 bases at V and 2 bases at J; junction bases unmatched: 9. CDR3 nucleotide sequence: TGTGCCAGCAGCTTGGCCCTTTTTAGCGGGGGGACCACAGATACGCAGTATTTT. Translation: CASSLALFSGGTTDTQYF.

This chain links TRBV27 with TRBJ1-2, with D possibly matching TRBD1 (6 bases). The germline gives CDR1 MNHEY, CDR2 SMNVEV (reference sequence). The germline V and J ends were trimmed by 3 bases and 2 bases, with 16 bases remaining between them. CDR3 length: 16 amino acids. The DNA of the CDR3 is TGTGCCAGCAGTTTCCTTAAACAGGGCAACAACTATGGCTACACCTTC. Its translation: CASSFLKQGNNYGYTF.

This clone appeared a single time. The rearrangement links TRBV6-1 to TRBJ1-6; D ambiguous. From germline, CDR1 is MNHNS and CDR2 SASEGT. Trimming took off 6 bases at V and 7 bases at J, with 16 bases between the two ends. This CDR3 spans 15 amino acids. The CDR3 spells CASRWEGVKNSPLHF. In DNA form, the CDR3 reads TGTGCCAGCAGGTGGGAGGGCGTAAAGAATTCACCCCTCCACTTT.

Remarks on this clone: The same CDR3 arises from other DNA sequences in this sample as well. V gene TRBV4-2 combines with J gene TRBJ2-7, with 7 bases aligning to TRBD2. The CDR3 is 14 amino acids. V was pared by 0 bases and J by 6 bases, with 5 bases of the junction left unmatched. Germline-derived CDR1 and CDR2 are LGHNA and YNFKEQ. The DNA for the CDR3 is TGTGCCAGCAGCCAAGAGGGGGGGTCGGGCGAGCAGTACTTC. Translating it yields CASSQEGGSGEQYF.

The V gene is TRBV27, the J gene TRBJ2-3; D not certain. The V gene's germline CDR1 is MNHEY and CDR2 SMNVEV (reference sequence). V was pared by 2 bases and J by 5 bases, with 11 bases between. CDR3 length: 14 amino acids. CDR3 loop: CASSLSEWVDTQYF. DNA for the CDR3: TGTGCCAGCAGTTTAAGCGAATGGGTAGATACGCAGTATTTT.

The rearrangement links TRBV28 to TRBJ2-5; TRBD1 matches at 7 bases. Germline V CDR1 and CDR2: MDHEN, SYDVKM. The CDR3 contains 15 residues. V was pared by 7 bases and J by 6 bases, with 14 bases of the junction left unmatched. The CDR3 region is CASNPFGQGVKTQYF. In DNA, the CDR3 is TGTGCCAGCAACCCGTTTGGGCAGGGGGTAAAGACCCAGTACTTC.

The chain uses TRBV19 and TRBJ1-2; 7 bases fit TRBD1. CDR1 and CDR2 from the germline V gene are LNHDA and SQIVND (reference sequence). The CDR3 spans 16 residues. V was pared by 1 base and J by 1 base, with 6 bases of the junction left unmatched. The CDR3 sequence: CASSIVPGQSNYGYTF. In DNA, the CDR3 is TGTGCCAGTAGTATAGTTCCGGGACAGAGTAACTATGGCTACACCTTC.

This clone has just one count. This sequence joins TRBV5-1 and TRBJ1-2; 8 bases agree with TRBD1. Germline-derived CDR1 and CDR2 are SGHRS and YFSETQ. Unmatched junction bases numbered 8, after V lost 0 bases and J lost 1 base. CDR3 length equals 17 residues. The CDR3 DNA reads as TGCGCCAGCAGCTTGGGTGGACAGGGAACCCTTAACTATGGCTACACCTTC. It translates to CASSLGGQGTLNYGYTF.

The V gene is TRBV14, the J gene TRBJ1-2; 11 bases align to TRBD1. CDR3 length equals 13 residues. In germline, CDR1 is SGHDN, CDR2 FVKESK. V was clipped by 6 bases and J by 6 bases; unmatched bases: 3. In DNA form, the CDR3 reads TGTGCCAGCAGACTGGGACAGGGGGATGGCTACACCTTC. Its protein product is CASRLGQGDGYTF. Full variable domain (remainder filled in from reference TRBV14 and TRBJ1-2): EAGVTQFPSHSVIEKGQTVTLRCDPISGHDNLYWYRRVMGKEIKFLLHFVKESKQDESGMPNNRFLAERTGGTYSTLKVQPAELEDSGVYFCASRLGQGDGYTFGSGTRLTVV.

The J gene is TRBJ2-3, the V gene TRBV27, with no clear D. Trimming pared 4 bases from V and 0 bases from J, leaving 8 bases between. Per the germline V gene, CDR1 is MNHEY and CDR2 is SMNVEV (reference sequence). The length of the CDR3 is 14 residues. CDR3 nucleotides: TGTGCCAGCAGTTCCCGGTTTAGCACAGATACGCAGTATTTT. Its translation: CASSSRFSTDTQYF.

V and J are TRBV4-1 and TRBJ2-5, with 9 positions matching TRBD1. The CDR3 totals 15 residues. Trimming cost V 4 bases and J 5 bases; bases outside gene matches: 8. Germline CDR1 and CDR2: MGHRA and YSYEKL. This CDR3 is CASSPAGTGKETQYF. In DNA, the CDR3 is TGCGCCAGCAGCCCAGCCGGGACAGGGAAGGAGACCCAGTACTTC.

The chain carries TRBV6-4 and TRBJ2-2, with unresolved D. This CDR3 has 13 residues. Trimming pared 6 bases from V and 6 bases from J, leaving 11 bases between. Germline assignment: CDR1 MRHNA and CDR2 SNTAGT. The CDR3: CASSVELSGELFF. CDR3 DNA: TGTGCCAGCAGCGTCGAGCTTTCCGGGGAGCTGTTTTTT.

The V and J genes are TRBV5-4 and TRBJ2-6, with D possibly being TRBD1 (5 bases). V dropped 5 bases and J dropped 1 base, with 10 bases sitting between them. The CDR3 loop spans 15 amino acids. Germline CDR1 SGHNT, CDR2 YYREEE (reference sequence). The CDR3 is CASSIQGSGANVLTF. The CDR3, as DNA: TGTGCCAGCAGTATCCAGGGATCTGGGGCCAACGTCCTGACTTTC. The entire variable domain, with the rest obtained from reference TRBV5-4 and TRBJ2-6, is as follows: ETGVTQSPTHLIKTRGQQVTLRCSSQSGHNTVSWYQQALGQGPQFIFQYYREEENGRGNFPPRFSGLQFPNYSSELNVNALELDDSALYLCASSIQGSGANVLTFGAGSRLTVL.

V is TRBV29-1 and J is TRBJ2-1; D possibly corresponds to TRBD2 (5 bases). Germline values: CDR1 SQVTM, CDR2 ANQGSEA. The CDR3 spans 14 residues. Deletions cut 4 bases from V and 6 bases from J, with 16 bases between. The CDR3 nucleotides are TGCAGCGTTGCGGTTTCCGGGGATAGCAATGAGCAGTTCTTC. Translated, it gives CSVAVSGDSNEQFF.

This clone has only a few counts. The rearrangement uses TRBV15 and TRBJ1-4; D ambiguous. V lost 3 bases and J lost 4, with 6 bases in between. This CDR3 is built from 13 residues. Germline CDR1 and CDR2: LNHNV and YYDKDF (reference sequence). CDR3 in amino acids: CATSRGRNEKLFF. The CDR3 DNA sequence: TGTGCCACCAGCAGGGGCCGTAATGAAAAACTGTTTTTT. Drawing the rest from reference TRBV15 and TRBJ1-4, the complete variable domain is DAMVIQNPRYQVTQFGKPVTLSCSQTLNHNVMYWYQQKSSQAPKLLFHYYDKDFNNEADTPDNFQSRRPNTSFCFLDIRSPGLGDTAMYLCATSRGRNEKLFFGSGTQLSVL.

On this clone: At one end, the junction sequence differs from germline, possibly due to a read error. The chain employs TRBV10-1 and TRBJ1-5; no clear D gene. Germline CDR1 and CDR2: WNHNN and SYGVQD (reference sequence). The CDR3 contains 15 residues. The CDR3 bases are TGCGCCAGCAGTGAATCGCAGGCTCCTCATCAGCTCCAGCATTTT. Protein sequence: CASSESQAPHQLQHF.